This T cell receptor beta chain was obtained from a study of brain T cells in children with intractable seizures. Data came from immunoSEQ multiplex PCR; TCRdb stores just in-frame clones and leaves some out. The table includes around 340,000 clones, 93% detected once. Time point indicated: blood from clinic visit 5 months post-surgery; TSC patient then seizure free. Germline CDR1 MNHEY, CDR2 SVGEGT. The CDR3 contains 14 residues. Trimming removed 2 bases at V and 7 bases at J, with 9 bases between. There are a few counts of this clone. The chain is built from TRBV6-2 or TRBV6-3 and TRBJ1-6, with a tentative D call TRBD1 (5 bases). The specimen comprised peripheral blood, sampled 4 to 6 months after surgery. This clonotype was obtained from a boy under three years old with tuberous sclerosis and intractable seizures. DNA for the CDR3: TGTGCCAGCAGTTACCAACAGGCGAATTCACCCCTCCACTTT. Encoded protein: CASSYQQANSPLHF.